The TCR beta chain under discussion was sequenced for a study of cytomegalovirus exposure and HLA in healthy donors. PCR used 60 Vbeta primers and 13 Jbeta primers. Sequencing used immunoSEQ multiplex PCR; TCRdb keeps in-frame clones, though not all of them. The data contain approximately 90,000 clones, more than 60% of them singletons. V gave up 3 bases and J gave up 0 bases; unmatched junction bases: 12. Germline-derived CDR1 and CDR2 are LNHDA and SQIVND (reference sequence). The CDR3 loop spans 18 amino acids. This clone was counted a few times. This sequence was found in a man aged 35-49 years in good health and CMV-seronegative. The chain links TRBV19 to TRBJ2-7; 9 bases map to TRBD2. The sample taken for sequencing was PBMCs. CDR3 nucleotide sequence: TGTGCCAGTAGTATTTCGGTGAGCGGGGGGCTTAGCTCCTACGAGCAGTACTTC. Its translation is CASSISVSGGLSSYEQYF.